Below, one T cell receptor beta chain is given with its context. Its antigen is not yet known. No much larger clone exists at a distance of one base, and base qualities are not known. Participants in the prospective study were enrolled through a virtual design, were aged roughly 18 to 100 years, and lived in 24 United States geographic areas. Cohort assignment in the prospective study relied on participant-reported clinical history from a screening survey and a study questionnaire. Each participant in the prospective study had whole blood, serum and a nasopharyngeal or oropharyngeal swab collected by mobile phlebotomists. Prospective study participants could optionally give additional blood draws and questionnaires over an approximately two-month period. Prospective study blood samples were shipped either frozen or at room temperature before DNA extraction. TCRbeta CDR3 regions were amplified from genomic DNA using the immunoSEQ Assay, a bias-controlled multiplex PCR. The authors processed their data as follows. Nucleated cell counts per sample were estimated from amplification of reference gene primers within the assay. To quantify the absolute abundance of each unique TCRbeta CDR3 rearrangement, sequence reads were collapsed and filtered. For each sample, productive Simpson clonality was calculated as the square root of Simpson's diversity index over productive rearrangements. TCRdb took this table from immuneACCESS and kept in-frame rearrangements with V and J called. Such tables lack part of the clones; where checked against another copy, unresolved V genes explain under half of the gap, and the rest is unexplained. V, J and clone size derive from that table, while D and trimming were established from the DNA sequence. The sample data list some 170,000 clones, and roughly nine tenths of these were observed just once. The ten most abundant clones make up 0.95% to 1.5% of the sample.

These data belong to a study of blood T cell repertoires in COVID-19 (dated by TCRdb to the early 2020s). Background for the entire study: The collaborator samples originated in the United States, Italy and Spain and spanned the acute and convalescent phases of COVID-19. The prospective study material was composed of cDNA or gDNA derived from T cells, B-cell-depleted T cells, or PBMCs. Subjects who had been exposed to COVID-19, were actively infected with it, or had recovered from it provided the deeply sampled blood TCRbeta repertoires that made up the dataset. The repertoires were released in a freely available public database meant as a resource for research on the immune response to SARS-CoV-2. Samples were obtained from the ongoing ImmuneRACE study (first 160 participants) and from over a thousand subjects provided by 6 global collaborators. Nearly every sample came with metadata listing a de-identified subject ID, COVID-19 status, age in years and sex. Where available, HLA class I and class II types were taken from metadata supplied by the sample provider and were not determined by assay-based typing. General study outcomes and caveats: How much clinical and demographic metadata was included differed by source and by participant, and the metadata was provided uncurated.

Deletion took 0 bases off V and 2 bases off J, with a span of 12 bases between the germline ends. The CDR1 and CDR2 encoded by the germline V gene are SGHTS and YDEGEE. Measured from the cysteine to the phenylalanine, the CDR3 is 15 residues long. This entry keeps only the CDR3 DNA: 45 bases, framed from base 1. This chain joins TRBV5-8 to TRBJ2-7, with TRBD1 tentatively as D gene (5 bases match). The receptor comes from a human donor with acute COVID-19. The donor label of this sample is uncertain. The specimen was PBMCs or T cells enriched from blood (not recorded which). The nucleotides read TGTGCCAGCAGCTTGGGCGAGAGGACACCCTACGAGCAGTACTTC. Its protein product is CASSLGERTPYEQYF. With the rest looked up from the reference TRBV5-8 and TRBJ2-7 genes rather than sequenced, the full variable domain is EAGVTQSPTHLIKTRGQQATLRCSPISGHTSVYWYQQALGLGLQFLLWYDEGEERNRGNFPPRFSGRQFPNYSSELNVNALELEDSALYLCASSLGERTPYEQYFGPGTRLTVT.